The rows below give T cell receptor beta chains drawn from one sample of a study of post-analysis software for immune sequencing data. TCRdb processed the PCR reads anew with MiXCR; each CDR3 protein has one entry. Of 750,000 to 900,000 distinct CDR3 sequences listed, 35% to 55% are singletons. The sequencing sample was made of blood. These receptors originate from a girl under 18 with multiple sclerosis. The CDR3 runs from the conserved cysteine through the conserved F or W. Fields, in order: V gene, D gene, clone size, J gene, CDR3 protein, CDR3 DNA. The D gene is left open where the match is weak. Size tells how often a clone was seen (once, few, many) or the class of an expanded clone, and some rows leave it out.

V gene: TRBV18; D gene: .; clone size: .; J gene: TRBJ2-2; CDR3 protein: CASSPKLAPTGELFF; CDR3 DNA: TGTGCAAGCTCACCAAAACTAGCTCCCACCGGGGAGCTGTTTTTT
V gene: TRBV12-3/TRBV12-4; D gene: .; clone size: .; J gene: TRBJ2-1; CDR3 protein: CASSPRVRYNEQFF; CDR3 DNA: TGTGCCAGCAGTCCCAGGGTAAGATACAATGAGCAGTTCTTC
V gene: TRBV7-2; D gene: TRBD1; clone size: .; J gene: TRBJ1-5; CDR3 protein: CASTGTGQGNQPQHF; CDR3 DNA: TGTGCCAGCACCGGGACAGGCCAGGGCAATCAGCCCCAGCATTTT
V gene: TRBV5-1; D gene: TRBD2; clone size: .; J gene: TRBJ2-1; CDR3 protein: CASSLTSGGALNEQFF; CDR3 DNA: TGCGCCAGCAGCCTGACTAGCGGGGGGGCCTTAAATGAGCAGTTCTTC
V gene: TRBV6-1; D gene: .; clone size: .; J gene: TRBJ1-2; CDR3 protein: CASSGGRRYGYTF; CDR3 DNA: TGTGCCAGCAGTGGGGGACGGAGATATGGCTACACCTTC
V gene: TRBV25-1; D gene: TRBD2; clone size: few; J gene: TRBJ2-7; CDR3 protein: CASSEAGDGEQYF; CDR3 DNA: TGTGCCAGCAGTGAAGCGGGGGACGGCGAGCAGTACTTC
V gene: TRBV7-2; D gene: .; clone size: .; J gene: TRBJ1-2; CDR3 protein: CASTTKGGYSGDYGYTF; CDR3 DNA: TGTGCCAGCACCACCAAGGGGGGGTACAGCGGGGACTATGGCTACACCTTC
V gene: TRBV29-1; D gene: TRBD2; clone size: few; J gene: TRBJ2-7; CDR3 protein: CSVVLLAGAGEQYF; CDR3 DNA: TGCAGCGTTGTGTTGCTAGCGGGAGCAGGCGAGCAGTACTTC
V gene: TRBV6-6; D gene: TRBD1; clone size: .; J gene: TRBJ2-5; CDR3 protein: CASTQGSETQYF; CDR3 DNA: TGTGCCAGCACACAGGGGTCAGAGACCCAGTACTTC
V gene: TRBV3-1; D gene: TRBD2; clone size: once; J gene: TRBJ2-1; CDR3 protein: CASSQIAGFYNEQFF; CDR3 DNA: TGTGCCAGCAGCCAGATAGCGGGGTTTTACAATGAGCAGTTCTTC
V gene: TRBV20-1; D gene: .; clone size: .; J gene: TRBJ2-3; CDR3 protein: CSARGPGGNTDTQYF; CDR3 DNA: TGCAGTGCTAGGGGCCCAGGGGGGAACACAGATACGCAGTATTTT
V gene: TRBV5-5; D gene: TRBD2; clone size: .; J gene: TRBJ2-1; CDR3 protein: CASSLGAGGPPYNEQFF; CDR3 DNA: TGTGCCAGCAGCCTCGGGGCGGGAGGGCCGCCCTACAATGAGCAGTTCTTC
V gene: TRBV18; D gene: .; clone size: .; J gene: TRBJ2-1; CDR3 protein: CASSPPGREAEQFF; CDR3 DNA: TGTGCCAGCTCACCACCGGGCAGGGAGGCTGAGCAGTTCTTC
V gene: TRBV12-3/TRBV12-4; D gene: TRBD1; clone size: .; J gene: TRBJ2-5; CDR3 protein: CASSPPGQGEETQYF; CDR3 DNA: TGTGCCAGCAGCCCACCGGGACAGGGGGAAGAGACCCAGTACTTC
V gene: TRBV7-8; D gene: .; clone size: few; J gene: TRBJ2-7; CDR3 protein: CASSLSDGLQQYF; CDR3 DNA: TGTGCCAGCAGCTTATCCGACGGGCTGCAGCAGTACTTC
V gene: TRBV6-1; D gene: .; clone size: .; J gene: TRBJ2-5; CDR3 protein: CASSEGPVPYF; CDR3 DNA: TGTGCCAGCAGTGAAGGGCCAGTTCCGTACTTT
V gene: TRBV12-3/TRBV12-4; D gene: .; clone size: few; J gene: TRBJ2-6; CDR3 protein: CASSSKYEGANVLTF; CDR3 DNA: TGTGCCAGCAGTTCGAAGTATGAGGGGGCCAACGTCCTGACTTTC
V gene: TRBV6-6; D gene: .; clone size: .; J gene: TRBJ1-4; CDR3 protein: CASSYTGWEKLFF; CDR3 DNA: TGTGCCAGCAGTTACACAGGATGGGAAAAACTGTTTTTT
V gene: TRBV12-3/TRBV12-4; D gene: TRBD1; clone size: .; J gene: TRBJ1-1; CDR3 protein: CASSIGQAPLGTEAFF; CDR3 DNA: TGTGCCAGCAGCATCGGACAGGCGCCCTTGGGCACTGAAGCTTTCTTT
V gene: TRBV29-1; D gene: .; clone size: .; J gene: TRBJ2-7; CDR3 protein: CSVERQGNYEQYF; CDR3 DNA: TGCAGCGTTGAGAGGCAGGGAAACTACGAGCAGTACTTC
V gene: TRBV6-6; D gene: .; clone size: .; J gene: TRBJ1-5; CDR3 protein: CASKDHQPQHF; CDR3 DNA: TGTGCCAGCAAGGACCATCAGCCCCAGCATTTT
V gene: TRBV27; D gene: .; clone size: .; J gene: TRBJ2-1; CDR3 protein: CASRSSSSYNEQFF; CDR3 DNA: TGTGCCAGCAGAAGCTCGAGCTCCTACAATGAGCAGTTCTTC
V gene: TRBV9; D gene: .; clone size: .; J gene: TRBJ2-3; CDR3 protein: CASSIARDRSTDTQYF; CDR3 DNA: TGTGCCAGCAGCATAGCTCGGGACCGCAGCACAGATACGCAGTATTTT
V gene: TRBV12-3/TRBV12-4; D gene: .; clone size: few; J gene: TRBJ1-2; CDR3 protein: CASSLGPHYFYGYTF; CDR3 DNA: TGTGCCAGCAGTTTAGGGCCGCATTACTTCTATGGCTACACCTTC
V gene: TRBV3-1; D gene: .; clone size: .; J gene: TRBJ2-5; CDR3 protein: CASSPIKTSFEETQYF; CDR3 DNA: TGTGCCAGCAGCCCCATCAAGACCTCCTTTGAAGAGACCCAGTACTTC
V gene: TRBV29-1; D gene: .; clone size: .; J gene: TRBJ2-7; CDR3 protein: CSVRGPGSEQYF; CDR3 DNA: TGCAGCGTGAGGGGACCGGGATCCGAGCAGTACTTC
V gene: TRBV28; D gene: .; clone size: few; J gene: TRBJ1-2; CDR3 protein: CASSHLAGEGYTF; CDR3 DNA: TGTGCCAGCAGTCATCTGGCGGGGGAAGGCTACACCTTC
V gene: TRBV25-1; D gene: .; clone size: .; J gene: TRBJ2-7; CDR3 protein: CASREGHRYEQYF; CDR3 DNA: TGTGCCAGCAGGGAGGGACATCGCTACGAGCAGTACTTC
V gene: TRBV12-3/TRBV12-4; D gene: TRBD1; clone size: .; J gene: TRBJ1-2; CDR3 protein: CASSPGQGFWYGYTF; CDR3 DNA: TGTGCCAGCAGTCCAGGACAGGGTTTTTGGTATGGCTACACCTTC
V gene: TRBV11-1; D gene: .; clone size: .; J gene: TRBJ2-1; CDR3 protein: CASSYTLSEQFF; CDR3 DNA: TGTGCCAGCAGCTATACCTTGAGTGAGCAGTTCTTC
V gene: TRBV10-3; D gene: .; clone size: few; J gene: TRBJ2-1; CDR3 protein: CAISESLQQFF; CDR3 DNA: TGTGCCATCAGTGAGTCCCTCCAGCAGTTCTTC
V gene: TRBV28; D gene: TRBD1; clone size: once; J gene: TRBJ2-3; CDR3 protein: CASSTRTGHTDTQYF; CDR3 DNA: TGTGCCAGCAGCACACGGACAGGCCACACAGATACGCAGTATTTT
V gene: TRBV11-2; D gene: TRBD2; clone size: .; J gene: TRBJ2-3; CDR3 protein: CASSSTSGRRADTQYF; CDR3 DNA: TGTGCCAGCAGCTCCACTAGCGGGAGGAGGGCAGATACGCAGTATTTT
V gene: TRBV7-2; D gene: .; clone size: .; J gene: TRBJ2-1; CDR3 protein: CASTLQGGQYNEQFF; CDR3 DNA: TGTGCCAGCACCCTTCAGGGGGGACAGTACAATGAGCAGTTCTTC
V gene: TRBV20-1; D gene: .; clone size: .; J gene: TRBJ2-7; CDR3 protein: CSAKFALATYEQYF; CDR3 DNA: TGCAGTGCTAAGTTCGCGCTAGCTACCTACGAGCAGTACTTC
V gene: TRBV29-1; D gene: .; clone size: few; J gene: TRBJ2-1; CDR3 protein: CSVGGGVKENEQFF; CDR3 DNA: TGCAGCGTTGGAGGCGGGGTAAAGGAGAATGAGCAGTTCTTC
V gene: TRBV20-1; D gene: .; clone size: many; J gene: TRBJ2-1; CDR3 protein: CSARVNGPVYEQFF; CDR3 DNA: TGCAGTGCTAGAGTCAATGGGCCGGTCTATGAGCAGTTCTTC
V gene: TRBV7-9; D gene: .; clone size: .; J gene: TRBJ2-7; CDR3 protein: CASSLAGGSAMYF; CDR3 DNA: TGTGCCAGCAGCTTAGCCGGCGGCTCTGCGATGTACTTC
V gene: TRBV12-3/TRBV12-4; D gene: .; clone size: .; J gene: TRBJ2-3; CDR3 protein: CASNGIAENTDTQYF; CDR3 DNA: TGTGCCAGCAATGGGATAGCGGAAAACACAGATACGCAGTATTTT
V gene: TRBV7-6; D gene: TRBD1; clone size: .; J gene: TRBJ1-2; CDR3 protein: CASSSAQTGSYGYTF; CDR3 DNA: TGTGCCAGCAGCTCCGCCCAGACAGGGAGCTATGGCTACACCTTC
V gene: TRBV27; D gene: TRBD1; clone size: once; J gene: TRBJ2-7; CDR3 protein: CASRDQGAYEQYF; CDR3 DNA: TGTGCCAGCAGGGACCAGGGGGCATACGAGCAGTACTTC
V gene: TRBV9; D gene: .; clone size: .; J gene: TRBJ2-5; CDR3 protein: CASSVEDWGETQYF; CDR3 DNA: TGTGCCAGCAGCGTAGAGGACTGGGGGGAGACCCAGTACTTC
V gene: TRBV7-9; D gene: .; clone size: .; J gene: TRBJ2-1; CDR3 protein: CASSLRREEGEQFF; CDR3 DNA: TGTGCCAGCAGCTTACGCAGGGAAGAGGGTGAGCAGTTCTTC
V gene: TRBV15; D gene: .; clone size: few; J gene: TRBJ2-3; CDR3 protein: CATSQGQRTSTDTQYF; CDR3 DNA: TGTGCCACCAGCCAGGGGCAGCGGACTAGCACAGATACGCAGTATTTT
V gene: TRBV27; D gene: .; clone size: few; J gene: TRBJ2-7; CDR3 protein: CASRFGTEQYF; CDR3 DNA: TGTGCCAGCAGGTTCGGTACCGAGCAGTACTTC
V gene: TRBV10-3; D gene: TRBD2; clone size: .; J gene: TRBJ2-3; CDR3 protein: CAIATSGGASDTQYF; CDR3 DNA: TGTGCCATCGCCACTAGCGGGGGGGCCTCAGATACGCAGTATTTT
V gene: TRBV7-9; D gene: .; clone size: many; J gene: TRBJ2-1; CDR3 protein: CASSLAGPRRDNEQFF; CDR3 DNA: TGTGCCAGCAGCTTAGCGGGACCCCGGCGCGACAATGAGCAGTTCTTC
V gene: TRBV7-2; D gene: TRBD2; clone size: .; J gene: TRBJ2-1; CDR3 protein: CASSLVRLAGVNEQFF; CDR3 DNA: TGTGCCAGCAGCTTAGTCAGGCTAGCGGGAGTCAATGAGCAGTTCTTC
V gene: TRBV28; D gene: .; clone size: .; J gene: TRBJ2-7; CDR3 protein: CTSSQVGHRPEQYF; CDR3 DNA: TGTACCAGCAGTCAGGTTGGACATCGTCCCGAGCAGTACTTC
V gene: TRBV27; D gene: TRBD2; clone size: .; J gene: TRBJ2-7; CDR3 protein: CASSSQGSGSPYEQYF; CDR3 DNA: TGTGCCAGCAGTTCCCAGGGTAGCGGGAGTCCCTACGAGCAGTACTTC
V gene: TRBV3-1; D gene: TRBD1; clone size: .; J gene: TRBJ2-5; CDR3 protein: CASSQDTVRTGRRGETQYF; CDR3 DNA: TGTGCCAGCAGCCAAGATACAGTGAGGACAGGGAGGAGAGGAGAGACCCAGTACTTC
V gene: TRBV20-1; D gene: TRBD2; clone size: few; J gene: TRBJ2-5; CDR3 protein: CSAEFAAGGKETQYF; CDR3 DNA: TGCAGTGCCGAGTTCGCTGCGGGAGGAAAAGAGACCCAGTACTTC
V gene: TRBV20-1; D gene: .; clone size: few; J gene: TRBJ2-5; CDR3 protein: CSARPGGAETQYF; CDR3 DNA: TGCAGTGCTAGACCTGGGGGAGCCGAGACCCAGTACTTC
V gene: TRBV20-1; D gene: .; clone size: .; J gene: TRBJ2-1; CDR3 protein: CSGQRDSTDFRFF; CDR3 DNA: TGCAGTGGGCAGAGGGATTCGACGGACTTTAGGTTCTTC
V gene: TRBV6-1; D gene: TRBD1; clone size: few; J gene: TRBJ1-2; CDR3 protein: CASSRMDRANGYTF; CDR3 DNA: TGTGCCAGCAGTCGAATGGACAGGGCGAACGGCTACACCTTC
V gene: TRBV6-5; D gene: .; clone size: .; J gene: TRBJ1-2; CDR3 protein: CASSYRKGALDGNYGYTF; CDR3 DNA: TGTGCCAGCAGTTACCGCAAAGGGGCGTTGGACGGCAACTATGGCTACACCTTC
V gene: TRBV7-3; D gene: TRBD1; clone size: .; J gene: TRBJ2-1; CDR3 protein: CASSLKAGQGYNEQFF; CDR3 DNA: TGTGCCAGCAGCCTCAAAGCGGGACAGGGTTACAATGAGCAGTTCTTC
V gene: TRBV7-2; D gene: TRBD2; clone size: .; J gene: TRBJ2-3; CDR3 protein: CASSPGLAVGDTQYF; CDR3 DNA: TGTGCCAGCAGCCCGGGACTAGCGGTAGGGGATACGCAGTATTTT
V gene: TRBV28; D gene: .; clone size: .; J gene: TRBJ1-1; CDR3 protein: CASSFPFDEAFF; CDR3 DNA: TGTGCCAGCAGTTTCCCCTTCGATGAAGCTTTCTTT
V gene: TRBV3-1; D gene: .; clone size: few; J gene: TRBJ1-2; CDR3 protein: CASSQEAGGNYGYTF; CDR3 DNA: TGTGCCAGCAGCCAAGAGGCGGGAGGTAACTATGGCTACACCTTC